These T cell receptor beta chains were read from a single sample in a study of blood T cell repertoires in COVID-19. Clones were read by immunoSEQ multiplex PCR, and TCRdb kept only the in-frame ones, dropping some. The sample holds 450,000 to 500,000 clones, 70% to 90% seen once. Sequences were obtained from peripheral blood. These TCRs come from a human donor in a cohort sampled during active COVID-19. CDR3s include the opening cysteine and the closing phenylalanine or tryptophan. Each record gives: J gene, D gene, clone size, CDR3 length, V gene, CDR3 DNA, CDR3 protein. A D gene is named only where the DNA matches it firmly. For some rows the clone size is stated as once, few or many, or as a class when expanded; others skip it.

j_gene: TRBJ1-3; d_gene: -; abundance: once; len: 14; v_gene: TRBV19; CDR3nt: TGTGCCAGTAGTATGGCACAGGGACGAAACACCATATATTTT; CDR3aa: CASSMAQGRNTIYF
j_gene: TRBJ2-3; d_gene: -; abundance: few; len: 17; v_gene: TRBV12-2; CDR3nt: TGTGCAAGTCGCCCAAGCGGACTAGACCAATACACAGATACGCAGTATTTT; CDR3aa: CASRPSGLDQYTDTQYF
j_gene: TRBJ1-3; d_gene: TRBD1; abundance: -; len: 18; v_gene: TRBV10-3; CDR3nt: TGTGCCATCAGTGAGTCGAATCTGGGACAGGGTCCCGGAAACACCATATATTTT; CDR3aa: CAISESNLGQGPGNTIYF
j_gene: TRBJ1-3; d_gene: TRBD1; abundance: -; len: 14; v_gene: TRBV6-5; CDR3nt: TGTGCCAGCAGCAGGGGACAGTCTGGAAACACCATATATTTT; CDR3aa: CASSRGQSGNTIYF
j_gene: TRBJ2-7; d_gene: TRBD2; abundance: -; len: 16; v_gene: TRBV12-5; CDR3nt: TGTGCTAGTGGTTTGGGGACTAGCGGGATGGTCTACGAGCAGTACTTC; CDR3aa: CASGLGTSGMVYEQYF
j_gene: TRBJ2-1; d_gene: -; abundance: once; len: 17; v_gene: TRBV15; CDR3nt: TGTGCCACCAGCAGAGATCGCACAGTCCGGACTGACAATGAGCAGTTCTTC; CDR3aa: CATSRDRTVRTDNEQFF
j_gene: TRBJ2-7; d_gene: TRBD2; abundance: -; len: 15; v_gene: TRBV5-1; CDR3nt: TGCGCCAGCAGCTTCCTCGGACTAGCGGGAGACGAGCAGTACTTC; CDR3aa: CASSFLGLAGDEQYF
j_gene: TRBJ2-6; d_gene: TRBD2; abundance: -; len: 16; v_gene: TRBV24-1; CDR3nt: TGTGCCACCAGTGAAGGCGGGGGGTCTGGGGCCAACGTCCTGACTTTC; CDR3aa: CATSEGGGSGANVLTF
j_gene: TRBJ1-4; d_gene: -; abundance: -; len: 17; v_gene: TRBV28; CDR3nt: TGTGCCAGCAGTTTTAGGTACAGCCAATTCCTCCAGGAAAAACTGTTTTTT; CDR3aa: CASSFRYSQFLQEKLFF
j_gene: TRBJ1-2; d_gene: TRBD1; abundance: -; len: 13; v_gene: TRBV30; CDR3nt: TGTGCCCGGGACAGGGTCACGTCCTATGGCTACACCTTC; CDR3aa: CARDRVTSYGYTF
j_gene: TRBJ2-7; d_gene: TRBD1; abundance: -; len: 14; v_gene: TRBV3-1/TRBV3-2; CDR3nt: TGTGCCAGCAGCTCAGGGACAGGGGGCTACGAGCAGTACTTC; CDR3aa: CASSSGTGGYEQYF
j_gene: TRBJ1-2; d_gene: -; abundance: -; len: 17; v_gene: TRBV7-8; CDR3nt: TGTGCCAGCAGCGTCTCCGCAGGGGCTAAACCTAACTATGGCTACACCTTC; CDR3aa: CASSVSAGAKPNYGYTF
j_gene: TRBJ2-6; d_gene: TRBD1; abundance: -; len: 22; v_gene: TRBV4-2; CDR3nt: TGTGCCAGCAGCCAAGTCTTGACAGGGGGCCTTCAAACAAACTCTGGGGCCAACGTCCTGACTTTC; CDR3aa: CASSQVLTGGLQTNSGANVLTF
j_gene: TRBJ2-3; d_gene: TRBD2; abundance: -; len: 16; v_gene: TRBV7-2; CDR3nt: TGTGCCAGCATCTTGACTAGCGGGAGAATAGCAGATACGCAGTATTTT; CDR3aa: CASILTSGRIADTQYF